Shown below are 18 T cell receptor beta chains from a single sample sequenced in a study of blood T cell repertoires in COVID-19. Data came from immunoSEQ multiplex PCR; TCRdb stores just in-frame clones and leaves some out. This sample carries about 270,000 clones, roughly nine tenths of them seen once, and the ten largest clones take around 9.5%. The source material was peripheral blood. The source is a man aged 40-49 years who had recovered from COVID-19.

This clone was observed a single time. The genes are TRBV6-2 or TRBV6-3 and TRBJ1-1; the D is unclear. Germline V gene data show CDR1 as MNHEY and CDR2 as SVGEGT. The V end was cut by 1 base, the J end by 7 bases, with 13 bases between. CDR3 size: 14 residues. CDR3 residues: CASSYYPTGSEAFF. The DNA for the CDR3 is TGTGCCAGCAGTTACTATCCTACCGGGAGTGAAGCTTTCTTT.

Here the CDR3 DNA reads TGTGCCAGCAGCCAGCAGGGGCGCATTTCACCCCTCCACTTT. Protein product: CASSQQGRISPLHF. The chain employs TRBV7-2 and TRBJ1-6; D perhaps matches TRBD1 (6 bases). The V end lost 5 bases, the J end lost 9 bases, and 14 bases lay between the germline ends. Looked up from germline, CDR1 is SGHTA and CDR2 is FQGNSA. The CDR3 spans 14 residues.

The chain carries TRBV29-1 and TRBJ2-7; 8 bases are shared with TRBD2. Trimming cost V 4 bases and J 0 bases; bases outside gene matches: 2. The CDR3 covers 13 residues. Germline CDR1 SQVTM, CDR2 ANQGSEA. The CDR3 coding sequence is TGCAGCGTTGTGAGCGGGAGCTCCTACGAGCAGTACTTC. It encodes CSVVSGSSYEQYF.

This clone was recorded only once. The rearrangement links TRBV7-2 to TRBJ1-1, with unresolved D. CDR1 SGHTA and CDR2 FQGNSA come from the germline V gene. The CDR3 covers 16 residues. Between the trimmed V and J ends, which lost 1 base and 0 bases, there was a span of 12 bases. The CDR3 nucleotides read TGTGCCAGCAGCTTAGTGGCCAGGTTAATGAACACTGAAGCTTTCTTT. This sequence encodes CASSLVARLMNTEAFF.

The chain recombines TRBV7-9 with TRBJ2-1; 12 nucleotides line up with TRBD2. The germline CDR1 and CDR2 sequences are SEHNR and FQNEAQ (reference sequence). The CDR3 covers 17 residues. The V segment lost 3 bases and the J segment 7 bases; nucleotides outside the gene matches: 10. CDR3 residues: CASSFVSSGRARNEQFF. CDR3 in DNA: TGTGCCAGCAGCTTCGTTTCTAGCGGGAGGGCCAGGAATGAGCAGTTCTTC.

The chain uses TRBV12-5 and TRBJ2-1; 7 positions agree with TRBD2. The CDR3 runs 15 residues. Trimming took 5 bases from V and 8 from J; bases not matched to a gene: 12. CDR1 and CDR2 (germline): LGHNT, FRNRAP. This CDR3 reads CASGPGAGVYDEQFF. Written as DNA, the CDR3 is TGTGCTAGTGGTCCGGGTGCGGGGGTCTATGATGAGCAGTTCTTC.

The chain is built from TRBV6-5 and TRBJ2-7; a possible D gene is TRBD2 (5 bases). V was shortened by 5 bases and J by 6 bases, with 17 bases between the two germline ends. The CDR3 extends over 14 amino acids. The germline gives CDR1 MNHEY, CDR2 SVGAGI. The CDR3 protein is CASSPRGPRLEQYF. CDR3 coding DNA: TGTGCCAGCAGTCCACGAGGGCCACGGCTCGAGCAGTACTTC.

The chain recombines TRBV14 with TRBJ2-5; D may be TRBD2 (6 bases). V lost 3 bases and J lost 4, with 9 bases in between. This CDR3 spans 13 amino acids. CDR1 and CDR2 (germline): SGHDN, FVKESK. The CDR3 coding sequence is TGTGCCAGCAGCCACGGAGGGCGAGAGACCCAGTACTTC. Amino acid sequence: CASSHGGRETQYF.

Notes on this clone: Other DNA sequences in the sample encode the same CDR3. The V gene is TRBV2, the J gene TRBJ2-1; 8 bases fit TRBD2. Germline V lookup: CDR1 SNHLY, CDR2 FYNNEI. The CDR3 spans 14 residues. V lost 2 bases and J lost 6; bases outside the gene matches: 3. CDR3 loop: CASSELAGANEQFF. The CDR3 DNA is TGTGCCAGCAGTGAACTAGCGGGTGCCAATGAGCAGTTCTTC.

The rearrangement joins TRBV11-2 to TRBJ2-1; 8 bases line up with TRBD2. The CDR3 sequence is 15 residues long. Trimming at V came to 5 bases and at J to 7 bases, leaving 10 bases not matched to a gene. Looked up from germline, CDR1 is SGHAT and CDR2 is FQNNGV. The CDR3 region has the DNA TGTGCCAGCAGCCCCCCACGTCGGGGGGGAAATGAGCAGTTCTTC. This codes for CASSPPRRGGNEQFF.

The V and J genes are TRBV5-1 and TRBJ2-7; D is perhaps TRBD1 (6 bases). The CDR3 consists of 14 residues. V lost 2 bases, J lost 0 bases, and 9 bases lay in between. Germline assignment: CDR1 SGHRS and CDR2 YFSETQ. The CDR3 DNA is TGCGCCAGCAGCTTCGGACAGAGCTCCTACGAGCAGTACTTC. Translating it yields CASSFGQSSYEQYF.

The chain carries TRBV7-2 and TRBJ2-2, with D perhaps matching TRBD1 (6 bases). The CDR3 consists of 14 residues. The V end lost 5 bases, the J end lost 6 bases, and 13 bases lay between the germline ends. Per the germline V gene, CDR1 is SGHTA and CDR2 is FQGNSA. The CDR3 reads CASSQGQAAGELFF. The CDR3 bases are TGTGCCAGCAGCCAGGGACAAGCGGCCGGGGAGCTGTTTTTT.

The V call is TRBV9, the J call TRBJ2-7, with 12 bases identical to TRBD2. The CDR3 length is 14 residues. Losses at the gene ends were 4 bases for V and 4 bases for J; bases not matched to a gene: 3. The germline CDR1 and CDR2 sequences are SGDLS and YYNGEE. CDR3 amino acids: CASSPGTSGYEQYF. The CDR3 DNA reads as TGTGCCAGCAGCCCCGGGACTAGCGGGTACGAGCAGTACTTC.

This clone occurred once. The chain combines TRBV19 with TRBJ1-1; D is ambiguous. The V gene lost 3 bases and the J gene lost 1 base, with 12 bases spanning the gap. There are 15 residues in the CDR3. Germline lookup yields CDR1 LNHDA and CDR2 SQIVND (reference sequence). CDR3 region: CASSISLTRNTEAFF. CDR3 nucleotides: TGTGCCAGTAGTATCAGTCTTACCAGGAACACTGAAGCTTTCTTT.

This chain links TRBV7-9 with TRBJ2-5; no clear D. In germline, CDR1 is SEHNR, CDR2 FQNEAQ (reference sequence). The CDR3 loop spans 14 amino acids. Deletions cut 1 base from V and 5 bases from J, with 11 bases between. The CDR3: CASSLEAMRETQYF. DNA of the CDR3: TGTGCCAGCAGCTTAGAAGCGATGAGGGAGACCCAGTACTTC. The full variable domain, in which reference TRBV7-9 and TRBJ2-5 provide the parts outside the CDR3, is DTGVSQNPRHKITKRGQNVTFRCDPISEHNRLYWYRQTLGQGPEFLTYFQNEAQLEKSRLLSDRFSAERPKGSFSTLEIQRTEQGDSAMYLCASSLEAMRETQYFGPGTRLLVL.

The chain carries TRBV23-1 and TRBJ1-1; D is unclear. TRBV23-1 is flagged as an ORF with uncertain function. The CDR3 has 16 amino acids. The V end was cut by 0 bases, the J end by 4 bases, with 15 bases between. This CDR3 is CASSQSCPGSSTEAFF. In DNA, the CDR3 is TGCGCCAGCAGTCAATCGTGTCCGGGGTCGAGCACTGAAGCTTTCTTT.

V is TRBV3-1 (or the pseudogene TRBV3-2) and J is TRBJ2-3; no reliable D call. V was trimmed by 3 bases and J by 4 bases, leaving 2 bases between them. The germline CDR1 and CDR2 sequences are LGHDT and YNNKEL (reference sequence). This CDR3 comprises 11 residues. CDR3 nucleotide sequence: TGTGCCAGCAGCCACGCAGATACGCAGTATTTT. Translation: CASSHADTQYF.

The chain links TRBV19 to TRBJ2-1, with D maybe TRBD1 (5 bases). The CDR3 consists of 14 residues. V lost 2 bases to trimming and J lost 4 bases, with 9 bases between them. Germline V gene data show CDR1 as LNHDA and CDR2 as SQIVND (reference sequence). CDR3 region: CASSIWGTYNEQFF. The CDR3 DNA follows: TGTGCCAGTAGTATATGGGGCACTTACAATGAGCAGTTCTTC.